Included here is one TCR beta chain sequence, with context. Some clones are missing from TCRdb's copy, which holds only in-frame ones; the method was immunoSEQ multiplex PCR. Altogether around 100,000 clones are present, over 85% being singletons, with the ten largest covering 0.95% to 1.5%. This CDR3 comprises 15 residues. The V segment lost 2 bases and the J segment 3 bases; nucleotides outside the gene matches: 6. Germline CDR1 and CDR2: SQVTM and ANQGSEA. This entry is derived from a study of T cell changes during pregnancy in multiple sclerosis. The chain recombines TRBV29-1 with TRBJ2-3, with 9 bases fitting TRBD2. The receptor comes from a female donor with multiple sclerosis, enrolled in a pregnancy study. This sample comprised peripheral blood, obtained in the second trimester of pregnancy. CDR3 amino acids: CSVEPRGGRTDTQYF. Written as DNA, the CDR3 is TGCAGCGTTGAACCGCGGGGGGGCCGAACAGATACGCAGTATTTT.